This entry concerns a single TCR beta chain. Its cognate antigen is unknown. Of the isolated RNA, all was reverse transcribed, and so the sequenced material was expressed TCRB transcripts. Assay used: immunoSEQ multiplex PCR; TCRdb lists only in-frame clones, some missing. The sample has nearly 350,000 clones; approximately 10% are singletons. V lost 3 bases and J lost 3, with 9 bases in between. Per the germline V gene, CDR1 is GTSNPN and CDR2 is SVGIG (reference sequence). There are 12 residues in the CDR3. The data belong to a study of beta chain features in type 1 diabetes. General study findings and limits: Any role of HLA type in TCRB rearrangement remained unresolved here. Within each of all four CD4+ subsets, Type 1 diabetes patients had TCRB CDR3s that were moderately but significantly shorter. Type 1 diabetes patients showed fewer insertions and more deletions at VDJ junctions. Equally in patients and controls, PCR might preferentially amplify shorter templates.

The chain uses TRBV30 and TRBJ2-7; D is unresolved. Source material: central memory CD4+ T cells from blood. The receptor comes from a man younger than 40 with type 1 diabetes. The DNA of the CDR3 is TGTGCCTGGAGCGTTTCACGCTACGAGCAGTACTTC. Amino acid sequence: CAWSVSRYEQYF.